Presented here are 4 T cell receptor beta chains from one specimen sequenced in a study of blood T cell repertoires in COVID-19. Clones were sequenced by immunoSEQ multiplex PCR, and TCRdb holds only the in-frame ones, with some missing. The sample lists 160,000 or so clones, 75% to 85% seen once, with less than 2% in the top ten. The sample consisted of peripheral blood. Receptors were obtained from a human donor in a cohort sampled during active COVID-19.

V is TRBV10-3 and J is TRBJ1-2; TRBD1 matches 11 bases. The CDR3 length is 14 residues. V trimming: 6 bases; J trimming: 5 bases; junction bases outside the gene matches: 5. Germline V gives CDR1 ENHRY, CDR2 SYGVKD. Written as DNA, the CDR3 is TGTGCCATCAGCCCGGGACAGGGGGGGTATGGCTACACCTTC. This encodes CAISPGQGGYGYTF.

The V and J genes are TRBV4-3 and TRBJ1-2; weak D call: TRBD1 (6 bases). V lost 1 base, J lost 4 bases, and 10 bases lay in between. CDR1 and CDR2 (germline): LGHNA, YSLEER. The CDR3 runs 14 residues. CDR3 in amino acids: CASSQGGGPYGYTF. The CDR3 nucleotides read TGCGCCAGCAGCCAAGGGGGGGGGCCCTATGGCTACACCTTC.

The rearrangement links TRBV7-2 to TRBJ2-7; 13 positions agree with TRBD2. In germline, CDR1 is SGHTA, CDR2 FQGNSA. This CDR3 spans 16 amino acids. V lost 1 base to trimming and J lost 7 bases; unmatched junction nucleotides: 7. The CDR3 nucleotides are TGTGCCAGCAGCTTAGAGGGACTAGCGGGAAGCGTGGAGCAGTACTTC. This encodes CASSLEGLAGSVEQYF.

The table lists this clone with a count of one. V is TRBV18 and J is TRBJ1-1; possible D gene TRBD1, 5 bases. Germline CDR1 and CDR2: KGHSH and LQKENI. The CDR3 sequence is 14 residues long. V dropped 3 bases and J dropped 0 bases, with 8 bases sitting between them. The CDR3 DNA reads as TGTGCCAGCTCACCGACAGACTTGAACACTGAAGCTTTCTTT. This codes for CASSPTDLNTEAFF.